This TCR beta chain was recorded in a study of cytomegalovirus exposure and HLA in healthy donors. PCR involved 60 Vbeta and 13 Jbeta primers. Generated by immunoSEQ multiplex PCR, the TCRdb table keeps only in-frame clones and is missing some. Recorded here are 140,000 or so clones; the top ten clones represent 0.8% to 1%. Regarding the study as a whole: An apparent linkage of common viral pathogens to several of the most significant clusters emerged in a later analysis. In a later analysis, 15,000 to 20,000 TCR beta sequences were associated with HLA alleles at 0.05 false discovery rate. The study labeled about 160 TCR beta chains cytomegalovirus-associated. A later analysis linked a missense variant in DCLRE1C to the trimming of TCR beta V and J genes.

As concerns this clone: The target antigen is unknown.

V was clipped by 4 bases and J by 8 bases, with 14 bases between them. The CDR3 is 14 amino acids. The germline CDR1 and CDR2 sequences are LNHDA and SQIVND (reference sequence). Sequencing was carried out using PBMCs. The chain has TRBV19 and TRBJ1-4; weak D call: TRBD1 (6 bases). This TCR was recovered from a male donor in good health and CMV-seronegative. The CDR3 is CASSTRQANEKLFF. DNA of the CDR3: TGTGCCAGTAGTACCCGACAGGCAAACGAAAAACTGTTTTTT.